This T cell receptor (beta chain) was documented in a study of spatial heterogeneity in lung cancer. Study-wide points: Counts of expanded alpha and beta TCRs within tumors tracked the tumor nonsynonymous mutation count.

This clonotype was seen many times. Antigen: not known. Documented time point: sample taken at primary tumor resection. Without sorting, whole RNA was sequenced from tumor, nontumor lung or frozen PBMC. The presence of a unique molecular identifier marked each TCR cDNA molecule. TCRdb used MiXCR to reprocess the 5' RACE reads, holding one entry per CDR3 protein. Here the sample spans around 16,000 distinct CDR3 sequences, under 7.5% being singletons. The source was lung tumor tissue, collected at surgery. This receptor was taken from a female donor with early-stage non-small cell lung cancer.

The CDR3 DNA sequence: TGCAGTGCTAGGCCCACAGATACGCAGTATTTT. Its protein is CSARPTDTQYF. V usage is TRBV20-1 and J usage is TRBJ2-3; D ambiguous. Germline V gene sequence: CDR1 DFQATT, CDR2 SNEGSKA (reference sequence). The CDR3 is 11 amino acids. V dropped 3 bases and J dropped 2 bases, with 3 bases sitting between them.